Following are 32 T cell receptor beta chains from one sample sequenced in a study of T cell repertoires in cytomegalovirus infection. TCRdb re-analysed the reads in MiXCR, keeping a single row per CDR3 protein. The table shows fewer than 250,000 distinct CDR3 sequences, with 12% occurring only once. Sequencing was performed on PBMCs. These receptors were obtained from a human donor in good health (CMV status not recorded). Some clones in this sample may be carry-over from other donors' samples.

CDR3 nucleotides: TGTGCCACCAGTGATTTGATAGCGGGAGGGGACACCGGGGAGCTGTTTTTT. It yields the protein CATSDLIAGGDTGELFF. The chain links TRBV24-1 to TRBJ2-2, with TRBD2 matching 11 bases. The V and J ends lost 0 bases and 3 bases, in that order; junction bases with no gene match: 2. Germline CDR1 and CDR2: KGHDR and SFDVKD. The length of the CDR3 is 17 residues.

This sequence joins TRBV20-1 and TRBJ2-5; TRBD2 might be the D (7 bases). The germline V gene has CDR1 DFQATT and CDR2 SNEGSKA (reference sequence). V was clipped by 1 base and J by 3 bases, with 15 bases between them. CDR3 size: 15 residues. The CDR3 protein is CSARARGAGKETQYF. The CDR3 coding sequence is TGCAGTGCTAGAGCCCGGGGGGCGGGGAAAGAGACCCAGTACTTC.

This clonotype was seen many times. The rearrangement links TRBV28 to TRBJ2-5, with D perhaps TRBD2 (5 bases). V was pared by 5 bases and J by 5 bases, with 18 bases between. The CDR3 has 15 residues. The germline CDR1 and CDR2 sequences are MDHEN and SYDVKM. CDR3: CASSALVGVVETQYF. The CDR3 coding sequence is TGTGCCAGCAGTGCCTTGGTGGGAGTGGTGGAGACCCAGTACTTC.

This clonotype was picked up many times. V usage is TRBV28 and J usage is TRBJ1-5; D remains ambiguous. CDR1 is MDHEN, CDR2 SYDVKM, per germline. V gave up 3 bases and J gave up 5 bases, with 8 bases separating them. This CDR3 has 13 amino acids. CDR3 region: CASSLGRYQPQHF. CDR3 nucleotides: TGTGCCAGCAGTTTGGGCAGATATCAGCCCCAGCATTTT. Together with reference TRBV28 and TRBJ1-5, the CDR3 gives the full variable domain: DVKVTQSSRYLVKRTGEKVFLECVQDMDHENMFWYRQDPGLGLRLIYFSYDVKMKEKGDIPEGYSVSREKKERFSLILESASTNQTSMYLCASSLGRYQPQHFGDGTRLSIL.

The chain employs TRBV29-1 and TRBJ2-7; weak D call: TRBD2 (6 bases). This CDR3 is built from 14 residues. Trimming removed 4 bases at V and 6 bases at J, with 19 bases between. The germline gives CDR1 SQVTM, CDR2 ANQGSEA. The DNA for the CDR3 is TGCAGCGTTGGGGACTCTTGGGGGACCAGCGAGCAGTACTTC. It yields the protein CSVGDSWGTSEQYF.

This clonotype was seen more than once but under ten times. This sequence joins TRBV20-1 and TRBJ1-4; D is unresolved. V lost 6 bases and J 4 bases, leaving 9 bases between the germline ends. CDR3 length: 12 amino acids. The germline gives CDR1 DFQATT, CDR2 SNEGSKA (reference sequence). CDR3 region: CSAPRGNEKLFF. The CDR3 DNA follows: TGCAGTGCCCCCCGGGGTAATGAAAAACTGTTTTTT.

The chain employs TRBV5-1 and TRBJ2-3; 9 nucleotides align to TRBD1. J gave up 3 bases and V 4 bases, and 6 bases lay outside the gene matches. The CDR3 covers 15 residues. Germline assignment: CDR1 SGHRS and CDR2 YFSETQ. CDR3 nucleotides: TGCGCCAGCAGCCTGGACAGGGGAGGAACAGATACGCAGTATTTT. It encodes CASSLDRGGTDTQYF.

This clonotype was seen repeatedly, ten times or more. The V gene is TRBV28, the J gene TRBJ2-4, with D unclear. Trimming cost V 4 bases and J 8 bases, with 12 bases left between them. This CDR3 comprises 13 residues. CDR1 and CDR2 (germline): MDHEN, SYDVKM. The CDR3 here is CASSYSLADIQYF. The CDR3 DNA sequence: TGTGCCAGCAGTTACTCCCTGGCCGACATTCAGTACTTC.

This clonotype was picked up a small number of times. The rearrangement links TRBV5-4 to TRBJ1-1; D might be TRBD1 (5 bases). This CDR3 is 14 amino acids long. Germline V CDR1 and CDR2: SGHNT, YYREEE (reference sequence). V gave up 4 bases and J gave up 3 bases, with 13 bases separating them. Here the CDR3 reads CASSGGRVYTEAFF. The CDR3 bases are TGTGCCAGCAGCGGCGGCAGGGTTTACACTGAAGCTTTCTTT.

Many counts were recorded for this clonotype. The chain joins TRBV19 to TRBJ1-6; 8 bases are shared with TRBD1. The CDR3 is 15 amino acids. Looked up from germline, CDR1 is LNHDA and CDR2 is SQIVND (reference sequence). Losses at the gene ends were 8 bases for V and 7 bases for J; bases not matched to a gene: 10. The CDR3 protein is CASRAGQGSNSPLHF. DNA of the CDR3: TGTGCCAGTCGCGCCGGACAGGGATCGAATTCACCCCTCCACTTT.

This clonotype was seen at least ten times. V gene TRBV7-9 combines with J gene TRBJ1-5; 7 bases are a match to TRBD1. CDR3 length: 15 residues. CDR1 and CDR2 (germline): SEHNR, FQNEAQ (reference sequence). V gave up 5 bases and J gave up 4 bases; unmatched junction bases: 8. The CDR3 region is CASSPPGTANQPQHF. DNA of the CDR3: TGTGCCAGCAGCCCCCCCGGGACAGCTAATCAGCCCCAGCATTTT.

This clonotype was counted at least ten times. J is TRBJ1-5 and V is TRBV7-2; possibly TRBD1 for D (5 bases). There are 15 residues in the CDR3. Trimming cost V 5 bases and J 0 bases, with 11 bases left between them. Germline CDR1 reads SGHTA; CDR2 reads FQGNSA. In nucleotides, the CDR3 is TGTGCCAGCAGCCCGACCGGGACTAGCAATCAGCCCCAGCATTTT. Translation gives CASSPTGTSNQPQHF.

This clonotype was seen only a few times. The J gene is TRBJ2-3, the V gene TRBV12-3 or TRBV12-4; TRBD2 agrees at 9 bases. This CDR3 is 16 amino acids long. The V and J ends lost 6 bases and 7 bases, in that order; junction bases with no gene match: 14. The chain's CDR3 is CASRGTGGRGLNTQYF. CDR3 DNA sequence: TGTGCCAGCAGGGGCACTGGCGGGAGGGGGTTGAATACGCAGTATTTT.

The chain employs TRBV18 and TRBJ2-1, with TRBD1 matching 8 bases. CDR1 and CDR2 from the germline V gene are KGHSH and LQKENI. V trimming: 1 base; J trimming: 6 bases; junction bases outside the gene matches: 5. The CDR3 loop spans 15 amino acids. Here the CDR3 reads CASSPRTGSGNEQFF. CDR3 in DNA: TGTGCCAGCTCACCACGGACAGGGAGTGGCAATGAGCAGTTCTTC.

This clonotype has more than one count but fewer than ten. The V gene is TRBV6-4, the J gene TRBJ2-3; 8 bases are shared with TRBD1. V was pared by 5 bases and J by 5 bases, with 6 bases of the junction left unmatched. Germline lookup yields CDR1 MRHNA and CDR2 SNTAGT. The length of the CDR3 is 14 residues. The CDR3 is CASSPDREVDTQYF. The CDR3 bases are TGTGCCAGCAGTCCGGACAGGGAGGTAGATACGCAGTATTTT.

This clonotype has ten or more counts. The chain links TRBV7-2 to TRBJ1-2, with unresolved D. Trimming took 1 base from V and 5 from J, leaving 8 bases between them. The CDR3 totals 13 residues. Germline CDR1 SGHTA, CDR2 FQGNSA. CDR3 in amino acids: CASSLDGEYGYTF. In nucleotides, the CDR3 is TGTGCCAGCAGCTTAGACGGGGAATATGGCTACACCTTC.

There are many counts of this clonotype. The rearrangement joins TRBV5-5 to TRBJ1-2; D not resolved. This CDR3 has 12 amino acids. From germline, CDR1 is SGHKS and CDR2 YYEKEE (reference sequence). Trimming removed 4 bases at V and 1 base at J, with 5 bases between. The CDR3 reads CASSGINYGYTF. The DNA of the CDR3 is TGTGCCAGCAGCGGAATTAACTATGGCTACACCTTC.

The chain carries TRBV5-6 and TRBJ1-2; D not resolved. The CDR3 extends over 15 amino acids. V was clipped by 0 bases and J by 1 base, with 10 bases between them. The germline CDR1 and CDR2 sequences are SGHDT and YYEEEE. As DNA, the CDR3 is TGTGCCAGCAGCTTGGACCCGGATGTTAACTATGGCTACACCTTC. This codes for CASSLDPDVNYGYTF.

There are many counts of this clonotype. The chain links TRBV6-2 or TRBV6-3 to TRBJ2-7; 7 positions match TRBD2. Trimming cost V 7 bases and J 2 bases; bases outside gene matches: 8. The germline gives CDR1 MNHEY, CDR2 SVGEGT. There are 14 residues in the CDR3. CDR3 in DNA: TGTGCCAGCACCCCCGGGGAGGGGCCCTACGAGCAGTACTTC. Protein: CASTPGEGPYEQYF.

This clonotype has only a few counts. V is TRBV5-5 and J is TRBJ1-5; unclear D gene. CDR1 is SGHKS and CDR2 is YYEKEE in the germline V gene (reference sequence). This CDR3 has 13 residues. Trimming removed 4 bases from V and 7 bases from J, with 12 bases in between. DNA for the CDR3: TGTGCCAGCAGCGTTGAGATGGGGCAGCCCCAGCATTTT. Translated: CASSVEMGQPQHF.

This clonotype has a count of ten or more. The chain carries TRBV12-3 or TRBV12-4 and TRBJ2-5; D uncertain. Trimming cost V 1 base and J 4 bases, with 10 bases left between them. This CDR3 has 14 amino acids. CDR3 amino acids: CASSLGQMGETQYF. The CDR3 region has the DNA TGTGCCAGCAGTTTAGGCCAAATGGGAGAGACCCAGTACTTC.

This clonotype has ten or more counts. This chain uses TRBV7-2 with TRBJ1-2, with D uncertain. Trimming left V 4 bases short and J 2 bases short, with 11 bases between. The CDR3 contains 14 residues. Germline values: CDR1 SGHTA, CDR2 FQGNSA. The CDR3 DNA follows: TGTGCCAGCAGCTGGACCCAAGGGAACTATGGCTACACCTTC. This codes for CASSWTQGNYGYTF.

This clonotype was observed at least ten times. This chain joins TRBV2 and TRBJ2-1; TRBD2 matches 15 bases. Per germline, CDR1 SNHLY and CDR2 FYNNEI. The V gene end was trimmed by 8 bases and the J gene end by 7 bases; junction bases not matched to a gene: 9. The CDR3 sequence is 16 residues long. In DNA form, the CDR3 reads TGTGCCAGCTGCATCGGGACTAGCGGGGGGTTTAATGAGCAGTTCTTC. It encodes CASCIGTSGGFNEQFF.

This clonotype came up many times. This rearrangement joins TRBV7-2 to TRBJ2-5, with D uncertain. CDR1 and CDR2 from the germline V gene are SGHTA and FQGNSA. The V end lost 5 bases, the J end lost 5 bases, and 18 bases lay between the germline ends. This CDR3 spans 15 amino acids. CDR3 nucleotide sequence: TGTGCCAGCAGCCCTAGGACCCTCGGTAGGGAGACCCAGTACTTC. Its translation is CASSPRTLGRETQYF. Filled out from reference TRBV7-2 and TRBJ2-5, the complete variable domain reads GAGVSQSPSNKVTEKGKDVELRCDPISGHTALYWYRQSLGQGLEFLIYFQGNSAPDKSGLPSDRFSAERTGGSVSTLTIQRTQQEDSAVYLCASSPRTLGRETQYFGPGTRLLVL.

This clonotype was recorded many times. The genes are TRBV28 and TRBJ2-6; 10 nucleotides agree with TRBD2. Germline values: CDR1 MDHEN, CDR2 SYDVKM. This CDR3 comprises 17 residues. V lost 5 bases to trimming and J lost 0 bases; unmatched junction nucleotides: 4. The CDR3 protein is CASSRTSGISGANVLTF. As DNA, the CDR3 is TGTGCCAGCAGTAGAACTAGCGGGATCTCTGGGGCCAACGTCCTGACTTTC.

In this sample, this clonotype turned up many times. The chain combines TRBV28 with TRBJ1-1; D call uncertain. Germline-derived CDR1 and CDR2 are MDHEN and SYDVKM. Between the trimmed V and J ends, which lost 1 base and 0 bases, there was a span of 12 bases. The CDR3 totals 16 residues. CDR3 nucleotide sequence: TGTGCCAGCAGTTTATTAGATAGTTTGATGAACACTGAAGCTTTCTTT. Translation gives CASSLLDSLMNTEAFF.

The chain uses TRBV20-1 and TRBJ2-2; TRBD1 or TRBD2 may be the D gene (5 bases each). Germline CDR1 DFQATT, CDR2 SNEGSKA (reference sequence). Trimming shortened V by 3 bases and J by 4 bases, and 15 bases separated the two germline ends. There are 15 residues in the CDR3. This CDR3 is CSARRQGVSTGELFF. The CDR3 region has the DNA TGCAGTGCTAGGAGGCAGGGAGTATCCACCGGGGAGCTGTTTTTT.

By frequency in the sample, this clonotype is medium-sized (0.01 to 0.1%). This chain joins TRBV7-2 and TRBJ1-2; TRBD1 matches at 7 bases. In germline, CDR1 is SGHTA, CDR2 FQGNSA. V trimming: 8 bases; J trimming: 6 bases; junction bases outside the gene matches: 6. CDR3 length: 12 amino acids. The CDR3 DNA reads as TGTGCCAGCGGTAGAGACAGGGATGGCTACACCTTC. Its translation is CASGRDRDGYTF.

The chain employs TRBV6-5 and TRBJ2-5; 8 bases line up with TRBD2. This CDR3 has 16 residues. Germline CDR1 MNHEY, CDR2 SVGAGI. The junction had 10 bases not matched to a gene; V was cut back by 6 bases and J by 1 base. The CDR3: CASRGGGRSFQETQYF. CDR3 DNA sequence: TGTGCCAGCAGAGGAGGCGGGAGGTCATTCCAAGAGACCCAGTACTTC.

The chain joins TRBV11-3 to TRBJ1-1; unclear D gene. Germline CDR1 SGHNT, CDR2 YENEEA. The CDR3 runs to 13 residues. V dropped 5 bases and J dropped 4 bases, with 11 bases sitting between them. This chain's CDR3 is CASSRTRSTEAFF. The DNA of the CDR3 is TGTGCCAGCAGCCGTACTCGGAGCACTGAAGCTTTCTTT.

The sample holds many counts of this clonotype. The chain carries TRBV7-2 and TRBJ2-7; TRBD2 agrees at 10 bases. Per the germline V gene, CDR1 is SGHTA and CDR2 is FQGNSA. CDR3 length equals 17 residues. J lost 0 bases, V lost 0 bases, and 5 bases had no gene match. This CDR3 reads CASSLAIASGSSYEQYF. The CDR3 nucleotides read TGTGCCAGCAGCTTAGCGATAGCTAGCGGGAGCTCCTACGAGCAGTACTTC.

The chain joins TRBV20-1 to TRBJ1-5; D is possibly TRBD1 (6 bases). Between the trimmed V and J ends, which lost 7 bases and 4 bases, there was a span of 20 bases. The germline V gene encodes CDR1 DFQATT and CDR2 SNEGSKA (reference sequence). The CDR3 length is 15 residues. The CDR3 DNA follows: TGCAGTGTTCAGCCCGGGGGCTCCTGGAATCAGCCCCAGCATTTT. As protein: CSVQPGGSWNQPQHF.